These 32 T cell receptor beta chains originate from one sample sequenced in a study of T cell changes during pregnancy in multiple sclerosis. Sequenced by immunoSEQ multiplex PCR; TCRdb stores in-frame clones only, minus some. The table includes around 30,000 clones, 90% detected once. Sequenced material: CD8+ T cells from peripheral blood mononuclear cells, taken in the second trimester of pregnancy. The receptors here all came from a female donor with multiple sclerosis, enrolled in a pregnancy study.

This clone was picked up a small number of times. The chain carries TRBV10-1 and TRBJ2-7; 8 positions match TRBD2. After removal of 6 bases from V and 3 bases from J, the junction contained 10 bases not matched to a gene. Germline loops: CDR1 WNHNN, CDR2 SYGVQD (reference sequence). The CDR3 is 15 amino acids. CDR3 bases: TGCGCCAGCAGCTCCGGGACTAGAGGGGGCTACGAGCAGTACTTC. Protein product: CASSSGTRGGYEQYF.

The rearrangement links TRBV19 to TRBJ1-1; TRBD1 agrees at 8 bases. This CDR3 is 13 amino acids long. Germline loops: CDR1 LNHDA, CDR2 SQIVND (reference sequence). Trimming took 7 bases from V and 7 from J; bases not matched to a gene: 8. The CDR3 bases are TGTGCCAGTAAGGACAGGGAAGATGTTGAAGCTTTCTTT. It is translated as CASKDREDVEAFF.

The chain carries TRBV15 and TRBJ1-4, with 9 bases matching TRBD1. The CDR3 consists of 15 residues. The J segment lost 3 bases and the V segment lost 3 bases, leaving 2 bases of the junction unmatched. Germline V lookup: CDR1 LNHNV, CDR2 YYDKDF (reference sequence). CDR3: CATSSGQGSNEKLFF. CDR3 nucleotides: TGTGCCACCAGCAGTGGACAGGGGTCTAATGAAAAACTGTTTTTT.

This sequence joins TRBV6-1 and TRBJ2-7; no firm D call. This CDR3 comprises 13 residues. Germline V CDR1 and CDR2: MNHNS, SASEGT. V was shortened by 3 bases and J by 0 bases, with 6 bases between the two germline ends. CDR3 sequence: CASSDRGSYEQYF. The CDR3 DNA sequence: TGTGCCAGCAGTGACCGCGGCTCCTACGAGCAGTACTTC.

The genes are TRBV7-9 and TRBJ2-5, with 7 bases matching TRBD2. The CDR3 spans 14 residues. Germline CDR1 SEHNR, CDR2 FQNEAQ (reference sequence). The V segment lost 3 bases and the J segment 8 bases; nucleotides outside the gene matches: 9. The CDR3 region has the DNA TGTGCCAGCAGCTTTGGAGGACGGGGGGAAACCCAGTACTTC. Its protein product is CASSFGGRGETQYF.

This rearrangement joins TRBV5-1 to TRBJ1-2, with D maybe TRBD1 (6 bases). Per the germline V gene, CDR1 is SGHRS and CDR2 is YFSETQ. The germline V and J ends were trimmed by 6 bases and 4 bases, with 19 bases remaining between them. The CDR3 contains 15 residues. DNA for the CDR3: TGCGCCAGCAACAAAGTCGGGGGGGCGGCCTATGGCTACACCTTC. Translating gives CASNKVGGAAYGYTF.

This rearrangement joins TRBV5-4 to TRBJ1-1; D is unclear. The CDR3 length is 15 residues. From germline, CDR1 is SGHNT and CDR2 YYREEE (reference sequence). Trimming shortened V by 3 bases and J by 1 base, and 13 bases separated the two germline ends. CDR3 coding DNA: TGTGCCAGCAGCTCGGAGACCGGATCGAACACTGAAGCTTTCTTT. This codes for CASSSETGSNTEAFF. The full variable domain, with the rest looked up from reference TRBV5-4 and TRBJ1-1, is ETGVTQSPTHLIKTRGQQVTLRCSSQSGHNTVSWYQQALGQGPQFIFQYYREEENGRGNFPPRFSGLQFPNYSSELNVNALELDDSALYLCASSSETGSNTEAFFGQGTRLTVV.

The CDR3, as DNA: TGTGCCACCTTTGATAGTGATGCGCAGTTCTTC. This codes for CATFDSDAQFF. The chain recombines TRBV10-3 with TRBJ2-1; D call uncertain. Germline V gives CDR1 ENHRY, CDR2 SYGVKD. V was shortened by 10 bases and J by 12 bases, with 16 bases between the two germline ends. The CDR3 loop spans 11 amino acids.

This clone was seen only once. The chain employs TRBV13 and TRBJ1-2, with a possible D match to TRBD1 (5 bases). V lost 5 bases and J lost 4, with 14 bases in between. The CDR3 runs 14 residues. From germline, CDR1 is PRHDT and CDR2 FYEKMQ (reference sequence). The CDR3 DNA reads as TGTGCCAGCAGCCCCGGGGGGGGGACCTATGGCTACACCTTC. Translating gives CASSPGGGTYGYTF.

V is TRBV19 and J is TRBJ2-1; 7 bases map to TRBD2. CDR1 is LNHDA and CDR2 is SQIVND in the germline V gene (reference sequence). CDR3 length: 14 residues. Trimming removed 7 bases from V and 6 bases from J; junction bases left unmatched: 9. CDR3 residues: CASTWGRGGNEQFF. The CDR3 DNA follows: TGTGCCAGTACTTGGGGGAGGGGAGGCAATGAGCAGTTCTTC.

The gene calls are TRBV5-1 and TRBJ1-5; TRBD1 is a possible D gene (6 bases). This CDR3 region has 16 residues. Germline CDR1 and CDR2: SGHRS and YFSETQ. The V end was cut by 4 bases, the J end by 3 bases, with 17 bases between. CDR3 loop: CASSPTGQTNNQPQHF. The CDR3, as DNA: TGCGCCAGCAGCCCGACAGGACAGACCAACAATCAGCCCCAGCATTTT. Filled out from reference TRBV5-1 and TRBJ1-5, the complete variable domain reads KAGVTQTPRYLIKTRGQQVTLSCSPISGHRSVSWYQQTPGQGLQFLFEYFSETQRNKGNFPGRFSGRQFSNSRSEMNVSTLELGDSALYLCASSPTGQTNNQPQHFGDGTRLSIL.

V and J are TRBV5-4 and TRBJ2-7, with 7 bases lining up with TRBD2. The CDR3 consists of 16 residues. The V gene end was trimmed by 0 bases and the J gene end by 0 bases; junction bases not matched to a gene: 6. Germline V gene lookup returns CDR1 SGHNT and CDR2 YYREEE (reference sequence). CDR3 protein: CASSLDFSGYSYEQYF. The CDR3 coding sequence is TGTGCCAGCAGCTTGGATTTTAGCGGGTACTCCTACGAGCAGTACTTC.

The sample holds a few counts of this clone. The rearrangement links TRBV2 to TRBJ1-1, with D tentatively TRBD1 (5 bases). Trimming stripped 3 bases from V and 0 bases from J, with 14 bases between. The CDR3 spans 16 residues. The germline gives CDR1 SNHLY, CDR2 FYNNEI. The CDR3 nucleotides read TGTGCCAGCAGTGATACGGGGGGTTTGATGAACACTGAAGCTTTCTTT. Translation: CASSDTGGLMNTEAFF.

The CDR3 here is CASSQYRESPSYEQYF. For the CDR3, the DNA is TGCGCCAGCAGCCAGTACCGGGAGAGCCCCTCCTACGAGCAGTACTTC. The chain is built from TRBV4-1 and TRBJ2-7; a weak D match, TRBD2 (6 bases). V lost 3 bases, J lost 0 bases, and 15 bases lay in between. CDR1 is MGHRA, CDR2 YSYEKL, per germline. The CDR3 spans 16 residues.

The J gene is TRBJ2-1, the V gene TRBV4-1; 7 bases align to TRBD1. Germline trimming cut 0 bases from V and 9 bases from J; bases unmatched to any gene: 5. Germline CDR1 is MGHRA and CDR2 is YSYEKL. The length of the CDR3 is 14 residues. Here the CDR3 reads CASSQDRGSIEQFF. CDR3 nucleotides: TGCGCCAGCAGCCAAGACAGGGGGTCGATTGAGCAGTTCTTC.

The CDR3 is CAISDLPAVREQFF. In DNA, the CDR3 is TGTGCCATCAGTGATTTACCAGCGGTCAGGGAGCAGTTCTTC. The V gene is TRBV10-3, the J gene TRBJ2-1, with a possible D match to TRBD2 (5 bases). V gave up 3 bases and J gave up 10 bases, with 16 bases separating them. This CDR3 spans 14 amino acids. Per germline, CDR1 ENHRY and CDR2 SYGVKD.

The J gene is TRBJ1-6, the V gene TRBV6-4; D is ambiguous. CDR3 size: 11 residues. Trimming shortened V by 7 bases and J by 8 bases, and 6 bases separated the two germline ends. Germline CDR1 reads MRHNA; CDR2 reads SNTAGT. The CDR3 sequence: CASIPYSPLHF. CDR3 DNA sequence: TGTGCCAGCATCCCCTATTCACCCCTCCACTTT.

This chain joins TRBV30 and TRBJ2-1, with 7 nucleotides matching TRBD2. With 2 bases clipped from V and 4 bases from J, the junction kept 5 bases outside the gene matches. CDR1 and CDR2 from the germline V gene are GTSNPN and SVGIG (reference sequence). CDR3 length: 14 residues. The DNA for the CDR3 is TGTGCCTGGAGTACCCGGGAGGATTACAATGAGCAGTTCTTC. It translates to CAWSTREDYNEQFF.

This clone is categorized as medium-sized. DNA for the CDR3: TGTGCCAGCAGTGAACCGACCGGGTCCCATGAGCAGTTCTTC. It yields the protein CASSEPTGSHEQFF. V usage is TRBV6-1 and J usage is TRBJ2-1; D gene ambiguous. This CDR3 region has 14 residues. The ends were cut back, 2 bases at V and 8 bases at J, with 13 bases in the middle. The V gene's germline CDR1 is MNHNS and CDR2 SASEGT.

The chain links TRBV9 to TRBJ2-7; D perhaps matches TRBD2 (5 bases). Trimming shortened V by 4 bases and J by 1 base, and 6 bases separated the two germline ends. The germline V gene has CDR1 SGDLS and CDR2 YYNGEE. The CDR3 is 12 residues long. DNA for the CDR3: TGTGCCAGCAGCTCGGGATCCTACGAGCAGTACTTC. Its translation: CASSSGSYEQYF.

The genes are TRBV28 and TRBJ1-2; tentatively, D is TRBD1 (5 bases). Per the germline V gene, CDR1 is MDHEN and CDR2 is SYDVKM. The CDR3 length is 15 residues. The V end lost 2 bases, the J end lost 8 bases, and 18 bases lay between the germline ends. Written as DNA, the CDR3 is TGTGCCAGCAGTTTAGAGTGGCAAGGGAGGGGAGGCTACACCTTC. Translated: CASSLEWQGRGGYTF.

The rearrangement uses TRBV2 and TRBJ1-1; 10 bases are shared with TRBD1. Germline values: CDR1 SNHLY, CDR2 FYNNEI. The CDR3 is 12 residues long. V lost 6 bases to trimming and J lost 8 bases; unmatched junction nucleotides: 3. The CDR3 here is CASRPGQGEAFF. The CDR3 DNA follows: TGTGCCAGCAGGCCGGGACAGGGGGAAGCTTTCTTT.

The chain is built from TRBV18 and TRBJ1-2; D may be TRBD1 (6 bases). The CDR3 contains 17 residues. CDR1 is KGHSH and CDR2 is LQKENI in the germline V gene. Trimming pared 3 bases from V and 0 bases from J, leaving 17 bases between. CDR3 DNA sequence: TGTGCCAGCTCACCGGCGACAGGTCCTATAGCTAACTATGGCTACACCTTC. This translates into CASSPATGPIANYGYTF. Full variable domain (rest looked up from reference TRBV18 and TRBJ1-2): NAGVMQNPRHLVRRRGQEARLRCSPMKGHSHVYWYRQLPEEGLKFMVYLQKENIIDESGMPKERFSAEFPKEGPSILRIQQVVRGDSAAYFCASSPATGPIANYGYTFGSGTRLTVV.

This chain links TRBV11-2 with TRBJ2-5, with D possibly TRBD2 on 5 matching bases. V shed 4 bases and J shed 2 bases, with 14 bases lying between them. The CDR3 sequence is 15 residues long. Germline-derived CDR1 and CDR2 are SGHAT and FQNNGV. CDR3 sequence reads: CASSSTGLLQETQYF. CDR3 nucleotides: TGTGCCAGCAGCTCTACTGGACTCCTACAAGAGACCCAGTACTTC. The variable domain in full, with the rest retrieved from reference TRBV11-2 and TRBJ2-5, is EAGVAQSPRYKIIEKRQSVAFWCNPISGHATLYWYQQILGQGPKLLIQFQNNGVVDDSQLPKDRFSAERLKGVDSTLKIQPAKLEDSAVYLCASSSTGLLQETQYFGPGTRLLVL.

This chain connects TRBV29-1 to TRBJ2-3; 10 nucleotides line up with TRBD1. The CDR3 is 17 amino acids. Looked up from germline, CDR1 is SQVTM and CDR2 is ANQGSEA. After removal of 5 bases from V and 0 bases from J, the junction contained 11 bases not matched to a gene. The CDR3 is CSVYRTGGDASTDTQYF. Written as DNA, the CDR3 is TGCAGCGTTTATAGGACAGGGGGTGACGCTAGCACAGATACGCAGTATTTT.

This chain links TRBV2 with TRBJ2-3; 13 bases agree with TRBD2. CDR1 SNHLY and CDR2 FYNNEI come from the germline V gene. The trim removed 5 bases at V and 2 bases at J, leaving 10 bases unmatched. This CDR3 contains 18 residues. CDR3 sequence reads: CASSSRLAGGPVTDTQYF. CDR3 bases: TGTGCCAGCAGTTCACGACTAGCGGGGGGACCTGTCACAGATACGCAGTATTTT.

This chain connects TRBV7-9 to TRBJ1-2; 7 nucleotides match TRBD1. Trimming removed 2 bases from V and 4 bases from J; junction bases left unmatched: 10. CDR3 length: 16 amino acids. Germline assignment: CDR1 SEHNR and CDR2 FQNEAQ (reference sequence). CDR3 region: CASSLFGGTDPYGYTF. The CDR3 DNA is TGTGCCAGCAGCTTATTTGGGGGGACAGATCCCTATGGCTACACCTTC.

The gene calls are TRBV27 and TRBJ1-5, with 7 bases lining up with TRBD1. This CDR3 comprises 14 residues. V lost 3 bases to trimming and J lost 4 bases; unmatched junction nucleotides: 3. Germline values: CDR1 MNHEY, CDR2 SMNVEV (reference sequence). For the CDR3, the DNA is TGTGCCAGCAGTTTTACAGGGGCAAATCAGCCCCAGCATTTT. Translated, it gives CASSFTGANQPQHF.

The chain combines TRBV5-4 with TRBJ2-1; 10 bases match TRBD2. Trimming cost V 3 bases and J 6 bases; bases outside gene matches: 3. CDR3 length: 14 residues. Germline lookup yields CDR1 SGHNT and CDR2 YYREEE (reference sequence). The CDR3 region is CASSSLAGGNEQFF. Written as DNA, the CDR3 is TGTGCCAGCAGCTCATTAGCGGGGGGCAATGAGCAGTTCTTC.

The gene calls are TRBV7-9 and TRBJ2-2, with 9 bases fitting TRBD1. The germline V gene encodes CDR1 SEHNR and CDR2 FQNEAQ (reference sequence). This CDR3 region has 17 residues. V gave up 5 bases and J gave up 4 bases; unmatched junction bases: 11. For the CDR3, the DNA is TGTGCCAGCAGCGGACATCCGGGACAGGGAATCACCGGGGAGCTGTTTTTT. Amino acids: CASSGHPGQGITGELFF.

V and J are TRBV19 and TRBJ2-7; 12 nucleotides match TRBD2. The J segment lost 2 bases and the V segment lost 3 bases, leaving 5 bases of the junction unmatched. The CDR3 spans 16 residues. Germline V CDR1 and CDR2: LNHDA, SQIVND (reference sequence). The CDR3 sequence: CASSIELAGGTYEQYF. Here the CDR3 DNA reads TGTGCCAGTAGTATCGAGCTAGCGGGAGGGACCTACGAGCAGTACTTC.

The gene calls are TRBV28 and TRBJ2-3, with 7 bases aligning to TRBD2. The V segment lost 4 bases and the J segment 2 bases; nucleotides outside the gene matches: 9. CDR1 and CDR2 from the germline V gene are MDHEN and SYDVKM. This CDR3 region has 16 residues. CDR3 region: CASSSSRDYYTDTQYF. The CDR3 nucleotides read TGTGCCAGCAGTTCTTCCCGGGACTATTACACAGATACGCAGTATTTT.